This section outlines one TCR beta chain sequence together with its context. What it binds is unknown. Distinct nucleotide sequences in the sample also encode this CDR3. These data originate in a study of beta chain features in type 1 diabetes. Reverse transcription of all isolated RNA meant that expressed TCRB transcripts were sequenced. Assay: immunoSEQ multiplex PCR; the TCRdb copy retains only in-frame clones and omits some. The table records 600,000 to 750,000 clones, approximately 13% of them present only once. The CDR3 is made up of 13 amino acids. V was cut by 4 bases and J by 1 base, with 8 bases left in between. The germline V gene encodes CDR1 SGHRS and CDR2 YFSETQ. Findings and limits, study-wide: Patients' naive, central memory and regulatory TCRB repertoires appeared more alike than those of healthy donors. Shortening of TCRB CDR3s, moderate but significant, appeared in all four CD4+ subsets of Type 1 diabetes patients. Fewer insertions but more deletions were seen at VDJ junctions in type 1 diabetes patients. PCR might show a preference for shorter templates, equally across patients and controls.

The sequenced material came from naive CD4+ T cells from blood. The source of this sequence is a man younger than 45 with type 1 diabetes. The chain couples TRBV5-1 to TRBJ1-1; D ambiguous. This CDR3 is CASSPDGNTEAFF. CDR3 bases: TGCGCCAGCAGCCCCGACGGGAACACTGAAGCTTTCTTT.